This TCR beta chain comes out of a study of CD8 T cells in Susac syndrome. The junction had 4 bases not matched to a gene; V was cut back by 5 bases and J by 5 bases. Germline V gives CDR1 MNHEY, CDR2 SMNVEV (reference sequence). The CDR3 length is 15 residues. With random hexamers, reverse transcription was performed on about 0.5 to 1 ug of RNA. The authors amplified TCR beta CDR3 across 54 Vbeta and 13 Jbeta using immunoSEQ multiplex PCR. MiXCR was run by TCRdb on the immunoSEQ multiplex PCR reads, yielding one entry per CDR3 protein. The top ten hold less than 0.15% of the sample, which has fewer than 250,000 distinct CDR3 sequences, about 93% seen once. Peripheral blood CD8+ and CD4+ T cells were profiled by TCR beta sequencing. The TEMRA cells underwent FACS enrichment, while the CD8+ and CD4+ T cells underwent negative isolation.

Sequencing was done on a sample of CD8+ T cells from PBMCs. The TCR comes from a human donor with multiple sclerosis. V and J are TRBV27 and TRBJ1-5; the match to TRBD1 covers 12 bases. The chain's CDR3 is CASSQGTGGDQPQHF. CDR3 in DNA: TGTGCCAGCAGTCAAGGGACAGGGGGCGATCAGCCCCAGCATTTT.